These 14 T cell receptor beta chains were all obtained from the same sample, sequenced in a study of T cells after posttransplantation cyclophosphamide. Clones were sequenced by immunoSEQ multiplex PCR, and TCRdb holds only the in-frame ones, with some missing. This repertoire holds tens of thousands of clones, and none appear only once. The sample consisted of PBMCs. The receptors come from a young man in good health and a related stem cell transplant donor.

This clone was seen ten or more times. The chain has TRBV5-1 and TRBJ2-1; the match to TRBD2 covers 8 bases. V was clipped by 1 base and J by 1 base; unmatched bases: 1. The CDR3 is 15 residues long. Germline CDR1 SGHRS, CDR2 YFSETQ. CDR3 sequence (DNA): TGCGCCAGCAGCTTGCCGGGGGGGTCCTACAATGAGCAGTTCTTC. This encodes CASSLPGGSYNEQFF.

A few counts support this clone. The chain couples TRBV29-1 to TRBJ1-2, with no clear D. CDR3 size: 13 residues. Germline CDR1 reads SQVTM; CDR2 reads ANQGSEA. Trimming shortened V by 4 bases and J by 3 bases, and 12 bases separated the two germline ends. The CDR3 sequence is CSVGLGSDYGYTF. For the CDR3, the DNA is TGCAGCGTTGGTTTAGGGTCCGACTATGGCTACACCTTC.

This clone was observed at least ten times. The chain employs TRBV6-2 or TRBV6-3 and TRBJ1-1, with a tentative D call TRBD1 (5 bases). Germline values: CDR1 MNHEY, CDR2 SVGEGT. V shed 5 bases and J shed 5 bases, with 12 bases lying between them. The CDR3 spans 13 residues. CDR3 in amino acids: CASSRPGRTEAFF. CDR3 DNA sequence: TGTGCCAGCAGTCGACCAGGGCGGACTGAAGCTTTCTTT.

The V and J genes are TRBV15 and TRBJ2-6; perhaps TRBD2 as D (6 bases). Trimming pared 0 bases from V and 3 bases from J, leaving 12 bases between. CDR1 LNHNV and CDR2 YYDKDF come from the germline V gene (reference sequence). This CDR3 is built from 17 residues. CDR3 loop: CATSRDGGAGGANVLTF. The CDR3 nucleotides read TGTGCCACCAGCAGAGATGGCGGGGCGGGTGGGGCCAACGTCCTGACTTTC.

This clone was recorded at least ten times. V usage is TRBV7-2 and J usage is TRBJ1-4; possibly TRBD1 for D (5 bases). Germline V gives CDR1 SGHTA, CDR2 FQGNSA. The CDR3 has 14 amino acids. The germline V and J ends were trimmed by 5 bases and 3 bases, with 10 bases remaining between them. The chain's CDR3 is CASSPGLSNEKLFF. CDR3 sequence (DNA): TGTGCCAGCAGCCCAGGGCTATCTAATGAAAAACTGTTTTTT.

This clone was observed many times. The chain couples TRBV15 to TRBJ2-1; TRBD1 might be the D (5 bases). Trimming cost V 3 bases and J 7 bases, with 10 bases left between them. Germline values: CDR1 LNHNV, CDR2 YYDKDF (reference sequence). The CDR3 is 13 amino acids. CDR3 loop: CATSSSQGNEQFF. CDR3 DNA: TGTGCCACCAGCAGTAGTCAGGGAAATGAGCAGTTCTTC.

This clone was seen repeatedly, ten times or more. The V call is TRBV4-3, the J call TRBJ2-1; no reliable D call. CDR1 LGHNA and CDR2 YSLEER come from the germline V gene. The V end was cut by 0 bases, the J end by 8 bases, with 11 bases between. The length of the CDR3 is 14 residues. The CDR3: CASSQDSNPDEQFF. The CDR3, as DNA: TGCGCCAGCAGCCAAGATAGCAATCCGGATGAGCAGTTCTTC.

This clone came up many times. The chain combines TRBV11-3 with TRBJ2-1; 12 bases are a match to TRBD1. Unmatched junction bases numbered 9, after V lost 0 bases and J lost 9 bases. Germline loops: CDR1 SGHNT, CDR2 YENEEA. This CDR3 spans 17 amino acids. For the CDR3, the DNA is TGTGCCAGCAGCTTAGATGGTATGGGACAGGGGGCCGGTGAGCAGTTCTTC. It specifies CASSLDGMGQGAGEQFF.

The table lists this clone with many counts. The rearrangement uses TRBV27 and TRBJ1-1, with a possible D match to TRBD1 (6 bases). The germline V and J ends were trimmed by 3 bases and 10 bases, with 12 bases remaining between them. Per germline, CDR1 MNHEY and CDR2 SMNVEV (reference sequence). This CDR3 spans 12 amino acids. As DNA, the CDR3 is TGTGCCAGCAGTTTTCTCGGACAGAGAGCTTTCTTT. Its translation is CASSFLGQRAFF.

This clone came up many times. Here the CDR3 reads CASSPQGGGEQYF. The CDR3, as DNA: TGTGCCAGCAGCCCACAGGGGGGAGGCGAGCAGTACTTC. The chain carries TRBV5-4 and TRBJ2-7, with TRBD1 identical over 8 bases. The CDR3 covers 13 residues. J was trimmed by 6 bases and V by 4 bases; bases with no gene match: 6. Germline values: CDR1 SGHNT, CDR2 YYREEE (reference sequence).

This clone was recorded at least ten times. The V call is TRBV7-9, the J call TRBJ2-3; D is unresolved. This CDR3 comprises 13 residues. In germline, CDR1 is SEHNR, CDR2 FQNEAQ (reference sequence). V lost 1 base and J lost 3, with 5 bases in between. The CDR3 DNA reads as TGTGCCAGCAGCTTAGACTCGACAGATACGCAGTATTTT. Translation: CASSLDSTDTQYF. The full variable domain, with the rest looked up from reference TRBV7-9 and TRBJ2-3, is DTGVSQNPRHKITKRGQNVTFRCDPISEHNRLYWYRQTLGQGPEFLTYFQNEAQLEKSRLLSDRFSAERPKGSFSTLEIQRTEQGDSAMYLCASSLDSTDTQYFGPGTRLTVL.

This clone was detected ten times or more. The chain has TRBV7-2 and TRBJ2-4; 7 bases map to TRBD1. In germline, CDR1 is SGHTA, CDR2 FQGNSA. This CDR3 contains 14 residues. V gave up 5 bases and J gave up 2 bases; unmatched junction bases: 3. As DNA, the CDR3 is TGTGCCAGCAGCAGAGGGGGCCCCAAAAACATTCAGTACTTC. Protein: CASSRGGPKNIQYF.

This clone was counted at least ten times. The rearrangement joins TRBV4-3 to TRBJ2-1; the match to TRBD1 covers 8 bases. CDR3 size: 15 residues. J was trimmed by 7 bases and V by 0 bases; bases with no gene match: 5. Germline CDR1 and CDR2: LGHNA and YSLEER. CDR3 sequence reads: CASSQDRQGANEQFF. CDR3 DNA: TGCGCCAGCAGCCAAGATCGTCAGGGGGCGAATGAGCAGTTCTTC.

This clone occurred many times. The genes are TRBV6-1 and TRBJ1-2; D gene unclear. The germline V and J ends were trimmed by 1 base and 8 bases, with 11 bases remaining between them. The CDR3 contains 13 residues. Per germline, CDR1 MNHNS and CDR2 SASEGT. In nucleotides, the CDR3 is TGTGCCAGCAGTGAAGGGCGGGGAGGAGGCTACACCTTC. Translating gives CASSEGRGGGYTF.